A selection of T cell receptor beta chains follows, all from one sample in a study of control samples from healthy donors and cancer patients. Clones were read by immunoSEQ multiplex PCR, and TCRdb kept only the in-frame ones, dropping some. The sample has about 92,000 clones; around 80% are singletons. Sequenced material: blood. Source of these receptors: a woman aged 60-70 years in good health. Each CDR3 is given with its conserved first and last residue. The D gene is left open where the match is weak. Size tells how often a clone was seen (once, few, many) or the class of an expanded clone, and some rows leave it out.

-	TRBV27	TRBJ1-5	-	15	CASSMTVPLNQPQHF	TGTGCCAGCAGTATGACAGTTCCGCTCAATCAGCCCCAGCATTTT
-	TRBV5-5	TRBJ2-7	-	12	CASSLAGVPQYF	TGTGCCAGCAGCTTGGCCGGGGTTCCTCAGTACTTC
-	TRBV19	TRBJ2-1	TRBD2	14	CASSPGLAGNEQFF	TGTGCCAGTAGCCCGGGACTAGCGGGCAATGAGCAGTTCTTC
-	TRBV7-2	TRBJ2-5	TRBD2	12	CASGTTQETQYF	TGTGCCAGCGGGACTACCCAAGAGACCCAGTACTTC
-	TRBV25-1	TRBJ2-7	TRBD1	13	CASRSPQGYEQYF	TGTGCCAGCCGTTCACCACAGGGGTACGAGCAGTACTTC
-	TRBV6-1	TRBJ2-3	-	15	CASSERTASTDTQYF	TGTGCCAGCAGTGAAAGAACAGCTAGCACAGATACGCAGTATTTT
-	TRBV10-1	TRBJ1-1	-	13	CASSEQLWTEAFF	TGCGCCAGCAGTGAGCAGTTATGGACTGAAGCTTTCTTT
-	TRBV28	TRBJ1-2	-	12	CASSLPQTAPAF	TGTGCCAGCAGTTTGCCCCAGACCGCCCCCGCCTTC
many	TRBV5-4	TRBJ2-3	-	14	CASTRSAGTDTQYF	TGTGCCAGCACTAGGAGTGCCGGCACAGATACGCAGTATTTT
-	TRBV4-1	TRBJ2-7	-	15	CASSQDRDNSYEQYF	TGCGCCAGCAGCCAAGACCGGGACAACTCCTACGAGCAGTACTTC
-	TRBV29-1	TRBJ1-1	TRBD1	15	CSVGTGVPMNTEAFF	TGCAGCGTTGGGACAGGTGTACCCATGAACACTGAAGCTTTCTTT
-	TRBV2	TRBJ1-4	-	12	CASKGTNEKLFF	TGTGCCAGCAAGGGAACTAATGAAAAACTGTTTTTT
-	TRBV6-5	TRBJ2-3	-	13	CASITDSTDTQYF	TGTGCCAGCATAACAGACTCCACAGATACGCAGTATTTT
-	TRBV6-5	TRBJ2-7	-	14	CAGVVGGLSYEQYF	TGTGCCGGGGTGGTGGGCGGGTTGAGCTACGAGCAGTACTTC
-	TRBV27	TRBJ1-5	-	14	CASSLGRNNQPQHF	TGTGCCAGCAGTTTAGGTAGGAACAATCAGCCCCAGCATTTT
-	TRBV6-6	TRBJ1-1	TRBD1	14	CASSQGGARAEAFF	TGTGCCAGCAGCCAGGGGGGGGCGAGGGCTGAAGCTTTCTTT
-	TRBV4-1	TRBJ2-3	-	16	CASSQGWGAGTDTQYF	TGCGCCAGCAGCCAGGGCTGGGGGGCTGGCACAGATACGCAGTATTTT
-	TRBV6-5	TRBJ1-5	-	13	CASSPGSNQPQHF	TGTGCCAGCAGCCCAGGGAGCAATCAGCCCCAGCATTTT
-	TRBV5-1	TRBJ1-2	-	13	CASSLEGYYGYTF	TGCGCCAGCAGCTTGGAGGGTTACTATGGCTACACCTTC
-	TRBV10-1	TRBJ2-7	TRBD2	14	CASSTSGTGYEQYF	TGCGCCAGCAGTACTAGCGGGACAGGCTACGAGCAGTACTTC
-	TRBV6-1	TRBJ2-7	-	15	CASSEARQGPYEQYF	TGTGCCAGCAGTGAAGCGAGGCAGGGCCCCTACGAGCAGTACTTC
-	TRBV7-2	TRBJ2-3	TRBD1	15	CASSFTGTGADTQYF	TGTGCCAGCAGCTTTACCGGGACAGGGGCGGATACGCAGTATTTT
-	TRBV6-2/TRBV6-3	TRBJ2-7	TRBD2	15	CASSSPSGGSYEQYF	TGTGCCAGCAGTTCCCCTAGCGGGGGCTCCTACGAGCAGTACTTC
-	TRBV18	TRBJ2-7	-	12	CASSPSDYEQYF	TGTGCCAGCTCACCATCGGACTACGAGCAGTACTTC
-	TRBV7-6	TRBJ2-3	-	12	CASSLLGDTQYF	TGTGCCAGCAGCTTGCTAGGAGATACGCAGTATTTT
-	TRBV20-1	TRBJ2-1	-	15	CSASGAGPPYNEQFF	TGCAGTGCTAGTGGCGCGGGACCGCCCTACAATGAGCAGTTCTTC
-	TRBV7-2	TRBJ2-7	-	13	CASSLVASYEQYF	TGTGCCAGCAGCTTGGTCGCTTCCTACGAGCAGTACTTC
-	TRBV5-1	TRBJ1-2	-	13	CASSTDVGYGYTF	TGCGCCAGCAGCACCGACGTAGGCTATGGCTACACCTTC
-	TRBV6-5	TRBJ2-5	-	12	CATKGPPETQYF	TGTGCCACTAAGGGACCTCCGGAGACCCAGTACTTC